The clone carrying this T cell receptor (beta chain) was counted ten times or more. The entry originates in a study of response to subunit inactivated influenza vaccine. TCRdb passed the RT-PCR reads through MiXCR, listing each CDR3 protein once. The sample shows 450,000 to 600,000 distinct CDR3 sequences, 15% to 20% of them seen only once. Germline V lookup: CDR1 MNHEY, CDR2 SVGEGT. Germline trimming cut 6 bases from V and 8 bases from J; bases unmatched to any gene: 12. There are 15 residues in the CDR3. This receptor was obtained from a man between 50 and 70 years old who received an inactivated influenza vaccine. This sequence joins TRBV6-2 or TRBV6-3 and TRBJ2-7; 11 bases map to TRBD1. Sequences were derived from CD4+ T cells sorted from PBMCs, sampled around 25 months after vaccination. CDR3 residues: CASRKPAGTGGKQYF. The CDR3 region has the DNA TGTGCCAGCAGGAAACCCGCAGGGACAGGGGGTAAGCAGTACTTC.